Each of the 30 T cell receptor beta chains below was sequenced from the same sample in a study of T cell responses to AZD1222 COVID-19 vaccine. The protocol was immunoSEQ multiplex PCR, while the TCRdb copy is restricted to in-frame clones and leaves out a portion. Of about 28,000 clones in the sample, around four fifths were seen once. The sample was peripheral blood, taken on day 0 of AZD1222 vaccination. The source is an adult in good health.

The chain links TRBV24-1 to TRBJ1-2; TRBD1 matches at 9 bases. V lost 5 bases to trimming and J lost 8 bases; unmatched junction nucleotides: 8. Germline lookup yields CDR1 KGHDR and CDR2 SFDVKD. CDR3 length equals 14 residues. This CDR3 is CATSGPGQGRGYTF. In DNA, the CDR3 is TGTGCCACCAGTGGACCGGGACAGGGTCGAGGCTACACCTTC.

The J gene is TRBJ1-3, the V gene TRBV19, with D possibly matching TRBD1 (5 bases). This CDR3 has 17 amino acids. The V gene lost 2 bases and the J gene lost 2 bases, with 16 bases spanning the gap. Germline CDR1 LNHDA, CDR2 SQIVND (reference sequence). CDR3 sequence reads: CASSIRGQGITGNTIYF. As DNA, the CDR3 is TGTGCCAGTAGTATACGAGGGCAGGGTATCACTGGAAACACCATATATTTT.

The V call is TRBV29-1, the J call TRBJ2-7; no reliable D call. The CDR3 is made up of 13 amino acids. The V and J ends lost 0 bases and 1 base respectively, with 7 bases between them. From germline, CDR1 is SQVTM and CDR2 ANQGSEA. CDR3 region: CSVEETVSYEQYF. In nucleotides, the CDR3 is TGCAGCGTTGAAGAGACTGTGTCCTACGAGCAGTACTTC.

The table lists this clone with a few counts. The chain links TRBV9 to TRBJ1-1; D not resolved. V was cut by 0 bases and J by 3 bases, with 9 bases left in between. Germline V gives CDR1 SGDLS, CDR2 YYNGEE. The CDR3 runs to 14 residues. The CDR3 sequence: CASSVGGRDTEAFF. In DNA form, the CDR3 reads TGTGCCAGCAGCGTAGGGGGAAGGGACACTGAAGCTTTCTTT.

The sample holds a few counts of this clone. The V gene is TRBV12-3 or TRBV12-4, the J gene TRBJ2-7; TRBD1 might be the D (5 bases). V gave up 6 bases and J gave up 6 bases, with 15 bases separating them. CDR3 size: 13 residues. The CDR3 reads CASSPREMSEQYF. CDR3 DNA sequence: TGTGCCAGCAGCCCCAGGGAAATGAGCGAGCAGTACTTC.

The rearrangement uses TRBV19 and TRBJ2-7; D call uncertain. The V gene lost 3 bases and the J gene lost 6 bases, with 12 bases spanning the gap. Per germline, CDR1 LNHDA and CDR2 SQIVND (reference sequence). The CDR3 runs to 13 residues. CDR3 amino acids: CASSMTVGFEQYF. Written as DNA, the CDR3 is TGTGCCAGTAGTATGACGGTGGGCTTCGAGCAGTACTTC.

The rearrangement links TRBV10-1 to TRBJ1-5, with 9 bases matching TRBD1. With 3 bases clipped from V and 2 bases from J, the junction kept 11 bases outside the gene matches. The length of the CDR3 is 18 residues. Per germline, CDR1 WNHNN and CDR2 SYGVQD (reference sequence). This chain's CDR3 is CASSDPGTGPFCNQPQHF. The CDR3 nucleotides are TGCGCCAGCAGTGATCCCGGGACAGGGCCCTTTTGCAATCAGCCCCAGCATTTT.

A few counts support this clone. J is TRBJ2-7 and V is TRBV5-1; tentatively, D is TRBD1 or TRBD2 (5 bases each). The CDR3 contains 14 residues. Germline CDR1 and CDR2: SGHRS and YFSETQ. V was clipped by 7 bases and J by 0 bases, with 14 bases between them. Here the CDR3 reads CASQDGGNSYEQYF. For the CDR3, the DNA is TGCGCCAGCCAAGATGGGGGAAACTCCTACGAGCAGTACTTC.

The V and J genes are TRBV3-1 (or the pseudogene TRBV3-2) and TRBJ2-3; no clear D. The CDR3 totals 13 residues. V lost 1 base and J lost 6, with 8 bases in between. CDR1 and CDR2 from the germline V gene are LGHDT and YNNKEL (reference sequence). CDR3 in DNA: TGTGCCAGCAGCCAAGGACTGCGGGATACGCAGTATTTT. This encodes CASSQGLRDTQYF.

The chain couples TRBV7-2 to TRBJ1-4; D remains unclear. Germline-derived CDR1 and CDR2 are SGHTA and FQGNSA. The CDR3 has 14 residues. Trimming removed 5 bases from V and 8 bases from J, with 15 bases in between. This chain's CDR3 is CASSLHLPGEKLFF. For the CDR3, the DNA is TGTGCCAGCAGCCTGCATCTCCCGGGAGAAAAACTGTTTTTT.

The chain links TRBV4-1 to TRBJ2-5; D might be TRBD2 (6 bases). V was trimmed by 0 bases and J by 4 bases, leaving 15 bases between them. The CDR3 contains 16 residues. Per the germline V gene, CDR1 is MGHRA and CDR2 is YSYEKL. The CDR3 coding sequence is TGCGCCAGCAGCCAAGATCCGGGGGTGTCTTCAGAGACCCAGTACTTC. It codes for CASSQDPGVSSETQYF.

The rearrangement links TRBV5-4 to TRBJ1-4; D is unresolved. The CDR3 totals 12 residues. CDR1 and CDR2 (germline): SGHNT, YYREEE (reference sequence). With 2 bases removed from V and 6 bases from J, the gap between germline ends came to 5 bases. CDR3 sequence: CASSFQDEKLFF. The CDR3 bases are TGTGCCAGCAGCTTCCAGGATGAAAAACTGTTTTTT. The whole variable domain, filled in from reference TRBV5-4 and TRBJ1-4, reads ETGVTQSPTHLIKTRGQQVTLRCSSQSGHNTVSWYQQALGQGPQFIFQYYREEENGRGNFPPRFSGLQFPNYSSELNVNALELDDSALYLCASSFQDEKLFFGSGTQLSVL.

For the CDR3, the DNA is TGTGCCATTTGGCCAGGGTCGCTTGGCTACACCTTC. This sequence encodes CAIWPGSLGYTF. V and J are TRBV6-5 and TRBJ1-2; TRBD1 might be the D (5 bases). This CDR3 has 12 residues. Germline V lookup: CDR1 MNHEY, CDR2 SVGAGI. Trimming stripped 10 bases from V and 7 bases from J, with 16 bases between.

The chain links TRBV30 to TRBJ1-1; no clear D gene. The ends were cut back, 2 bases at V and 6 bases at J, with 13 bases in the middle. Germline V lookup: CDR1 GTSNPN, CDR2 SVGIG (reference sequence). The CDR3 sequence is 13 residues long. CDR3 DNA: TGTGCCTGGAGTTACGGGGTAATCTCTGAAGCTTTCTTT. It is translated as CAWSYGVISEAFF.

This clone was found a few times. The gene calls are TRBV28 and TRBJ2-7; TRBD1 agrees at 8 bases. The CDR3 is 15 amino acids. Germline V gene lookup returns CDR1 MDHEN and CDR2 SYDVKM. Trimming cost V 5 bases and J 0 bases; bases outside gene matches: 6. The chain's CDR3 is CASSTTGASSYEQYV. CDR3 in DNA: TGTGCCAGCAGTACGACAGGGGCGAGCTCCTACGAGCAGTACGTC.

This clone has just one count. V is TRBV3-1 (or the pseudogene TRBV3-2) and J is TRBJ2-7; the D is unclear. From germline, CDR1 is LGHDT and CDR2 YNNKEL (reference sequence). V gave up 1 base and J gave up 6 bases, with 4 bases separating them. CDR3 size: 11 residues. The CDR3 nucleotides read TGTGCCAGCAGCCAAGCTAGCGAGCAGTACTTC. Translated, it gives CASSQASEQYF.

The chain links TRBV6-1 to TRBJ1-2; no definite D call. Trimming cost V 3 bases and J 4 bases, with 9 bases left between them. CDR3 length: 13 residues. Per germline, CDR1 MNHNS and CDR2 SASEGT. The CDR3 DNA is TGTGCCAGCAGTGAGGACGGTTCCTATGGCTACACCTTC. This codes for CASSEDGSYGYTF.

This clone is a singleton in its sample. The J gene is TRBJ2-7, the V gene TRBV27; possibly TRBD1 for D (7 bases). The V gene lost 4 bases and the J gene lost 1 base, with 14 bases spanning the gap. CDR3 length: 15 residues. CDR1 is MNHEY, CDR2 SMNVEV, per germline (reference sequence). CDR3 sequence reads: CASSSHRGLSYEQYF. The CDR3 coding sequence is TGTGCCAGCAGTTCCCACAGGGGACTTTCCTACGAGCAGTACTTC.

The J gene is TRBJ2-5, the V gene TRBV11-1; 9 positions agree with TRBD2. V lost 4 bases and J lost 4; bases outside the gene matches: 4. Looked up from germline, CDR1 is SGHAT and CDR2 is FQDESV (reference sequence). There are 14 residues in the CDR3. CDR3 DNA sequence: TGTGCCAGCAGCTCAAATAGCGGGAGAGAGACCCAGTACTTC. Encoded protein: CASSSNSGRETQYF.

The DNA of the CDR3 is TGTGCCAGTAAATCGGGGTCCGCGAACACCGGGGAGCTGTTTTTT. Its translation: CASKSGSANTGELFF. The genes are TRBV19 and TRBJ2-2, with a weak D call TRBD2 (5 bases). The CDR3 contains 15 residues. The V and J ends lost 7 bases and 0 bases respectively, with 12 bases between them. From germline, CDR1 is LNHDA and CDR2 SQIVND (reference sequence).

The V call is TRBV10-3, the J call TRBJ1-6, with 7 bases that match TRBD1. Per the germline V gene, CDR1 is ENHRY and CDR2 is SYGVKD. This CDR3 has 14 residues. V shed 7 bases and J 7 bases; nucleotides not matched to a gene: 7. The CDR3 DNA follows: TGTGCCATCAAACCGGGACAGCAGAATTCACCCCTCCACTTT. Amino acid sequence: CAIKPGQQNSPLHF.

The sample holds one count of this clone. This chain links TRBV29-1 with TRBJ2-5; 9 bases map to TRBD1. This CDR3 region has 14 residues. V shed 1 base and J 5 bases; nucleotides not matched to a gene: 5. CDR1 SQVTM and CDR2 ANQGSEA come from the germline V gene. The CDR3 nucleotides are TGCAGCGTTGAAGCACAGGGGGCAGGCGAGACCCAGTACTTC. Translated, it gives CSVEAQGAGETQYF. The whole variable domain, remainder taken from reference TRBV29-1 and TRBJ2-5, is SAVISQKPSRDICQRGTSLTIQCQVDSQVTMMFWYRQQPGQSLTLIATANQGSEATYESGFVIDKFPISRPNLTFSTLTVSNMSPEDSSIYLCSVEAQGAGETQYFGPGTRLLVL.

By sample fraction, this clone is medium-sized. The chain couples TRBV23-1 to TRBJ1-5; 7 bases agree with TRBD1. TRBV23-1 is labeled an ORF, and its function is uncertain. CDR3 length equals 16 residues. With V trimmed by 7 bases and J by 0 bases, 9 bases remained unmatched. The CDR3 sequence is CASNPLGGCSNQPQHF. CDR3 nucleotides: TGCGCCAGCAATCCCTTAGGGGGCTGTAGCAATCAGCCCCAGCATTTT.

The V and J genes are TRBV2 and TRBJ1-1; 10 bases are shared with TRBD1. Germline V lookup: CDR1 SNHLY, CDR2 FYNNEI. CDR3 size: 15 residues. The V and J ends lost 8 bases and 0 bases, in that order; junction bases with no gene match: 6. CDR3 residues: CASGGQGLMNTEAFF. The CDR3 DNA follows: TGTGCCAGCGGGGGACAGGGGCTCATGAACACTGAAGCTTTCTTT.

The gene calls are TRBV9 and TRBJ1-3; no definite D call. This CDR3 has 15 amino acids. Germline CDR1 and CDR2: SGDLS and YYNGEE. Deletions cut 4 bases from V and 0 bases from J, with 11 bases between. The CDR3 region is CASSIGRYSGNTIYF. For the CDR3, the DNA is TGTGCCAGCAGCATCGGACGTTACTCTGGAAACACCATATATTTT.

The CDR3 DNA is TGCGCCAGCAGAATACAGGGGGCTGGCTACACCTTC. It codes for CASRIQGAGYTF. The chain combines TRBV5-1 with TRBJ1-2, with 9 positions matching TRBD1. The germline CDR1 and CDR2 sequences are SGHRS and YFSETQ. This CDR3 is 12 amino acids long. With 5 bases clipped from V and 7 bases from J, the junction kept 3 bases outside the gene matches.

The gene calls are TRBV11-3 and TRBJ2-7; no definite D call. The CDR3 has 14 residues. Trimming cost V 8 bases and J 3 bases, with 17 bases left between them. Germline V gene data show CDR1 as SGHNT and CDR2 as YENEEA. The CDR3 sequence: CASPLLRPNYEQYV. Here the CDR3 DNA reads TGTGCCAGCCCACTTCTCCGGCCGAACTACGAGCAGTACGTC.

The CDR3 loop is CARSLLAATENEQFF. CDR3 bases: TGTGCCAGAAGCTTACTAGCGGCCACGGAAAATGAGCAGTTCTTC. This chain uses TRBV5-3 with TRBJ2-1; 8 positions match TRBD2. TRBV5-3 qualifies as an ORF whose function is uncertain. V lost 2 bases to trimming and J lost 7 bases; unmatched junction nucleotides: 8. The CDR3 contains 15 residues.

This chain links TRBV7-2 with TRBJ2-5, with 8 bases identical to TRBD1. This CDR3 comprises 14 residues. V lost 5 bases to trimming and J lost 5 bases; unmatched junction nucleotides: 7. In germline, CDR1 is SGHTA, CDR2 FQGNSA. The DNA of the CDR3 is TGTGCCAGCAGCCCTCAGACAGGGGCCGAGACCCAGTACTTC. It specifies CASSPQTGAETQYF.

This clone was seen a few times. The chain carries TRBV19 and TRBJ2-5; 7 bases are a match to TRBD1. This CDR3 is built from 13 residues. The germline V gene encodes CDR1 LNHDA and CDR2 SQIVND (reference sequence). V lost 10 bases and J lost 5; bases outside the gene matches: 10. CDR3 residues: CATGSDRWETQYF. CDR3 sequence (DNA): TGTGCCACCGGATCGGACAGGTGGGAGACCCAGTACTTC.